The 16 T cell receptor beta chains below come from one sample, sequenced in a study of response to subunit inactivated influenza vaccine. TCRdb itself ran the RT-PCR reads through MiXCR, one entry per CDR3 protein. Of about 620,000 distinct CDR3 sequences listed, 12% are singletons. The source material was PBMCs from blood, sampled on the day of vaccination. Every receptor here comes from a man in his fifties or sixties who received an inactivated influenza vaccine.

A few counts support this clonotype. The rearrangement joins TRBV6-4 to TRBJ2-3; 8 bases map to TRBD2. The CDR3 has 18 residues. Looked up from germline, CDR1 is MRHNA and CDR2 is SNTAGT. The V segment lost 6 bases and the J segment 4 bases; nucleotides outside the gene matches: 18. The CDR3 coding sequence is TGTGCCAGCAGATGTCGGACTAGCACCTATAGAGGGGCAGATACGCAGTATTTT. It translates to CASRCRTSTYRGADTQYF.

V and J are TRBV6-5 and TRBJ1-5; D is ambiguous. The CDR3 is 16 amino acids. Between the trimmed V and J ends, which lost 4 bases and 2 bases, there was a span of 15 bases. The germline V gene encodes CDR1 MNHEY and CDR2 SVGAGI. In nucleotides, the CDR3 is TGTGCCAGCAGTTCGCCGGGCCAAGGTCGCAATCAGCCCCAGCATTTT. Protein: CASSSPGQGRNQPQHF.

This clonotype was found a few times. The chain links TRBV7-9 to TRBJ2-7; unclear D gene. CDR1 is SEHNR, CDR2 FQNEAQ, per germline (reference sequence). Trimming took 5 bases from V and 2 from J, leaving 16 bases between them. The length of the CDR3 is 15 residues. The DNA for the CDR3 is TGTGCCAGCAGCCCACTTAATGTGGGAACCTACGAGCAGTACTTC. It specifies CASSPLNVGTYEQYF. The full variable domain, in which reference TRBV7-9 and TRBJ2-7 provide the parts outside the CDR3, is DTGVSQNPRHKITKRGQNVTFRCDPISEHNRLYWYRQTLGQGPEFLTYFQNEAQLEKSRLLSDRFSAERPKGSFSTLEIQRTEQGDSAMYLCASSPLNVGTYEQYFGPGTRLTVT.

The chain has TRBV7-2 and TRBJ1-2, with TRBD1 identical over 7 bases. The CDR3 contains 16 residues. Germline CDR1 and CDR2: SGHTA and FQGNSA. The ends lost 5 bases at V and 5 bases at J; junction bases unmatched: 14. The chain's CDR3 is CASSPADRFISYGYTF. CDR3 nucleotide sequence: TGTGCCAGCAGCCCGGCGGACAGGTTCATTAGTTATGGCTACACCTTC.

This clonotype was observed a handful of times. The CDR3 nucleotides read TGTGCCACCACCCGGCGCGCGCGTAATTCACCCCTCCACTTT. It translates to CATTRRARNSPLHF. The rearrangement links TRBV15 to TRBJ1-6; D is ambiguous. Germline CDR1 reads LNHNV; CDR2 reads YYDKDF (reference sequence). CDR3 length equals 14 residues. The V end was cut by 7 bases, the J end by 6 bases, with 13 bases between.

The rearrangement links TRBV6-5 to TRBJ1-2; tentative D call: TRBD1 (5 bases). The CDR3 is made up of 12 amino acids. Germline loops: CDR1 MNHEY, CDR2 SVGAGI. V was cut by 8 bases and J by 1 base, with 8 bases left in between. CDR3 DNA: TGTGCCAGCGCGCAGGGTAACTATGGCTACACCTTC. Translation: CASAQGNYGYTF.

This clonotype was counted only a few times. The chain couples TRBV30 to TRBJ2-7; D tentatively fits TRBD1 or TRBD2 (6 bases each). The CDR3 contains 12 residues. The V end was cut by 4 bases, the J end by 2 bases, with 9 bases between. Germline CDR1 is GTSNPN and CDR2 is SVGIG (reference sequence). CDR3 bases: TGTGCCTGGATAGGGGGGCCCTACGAGCAGTACTTC. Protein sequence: CAWIGGPYEQYF.

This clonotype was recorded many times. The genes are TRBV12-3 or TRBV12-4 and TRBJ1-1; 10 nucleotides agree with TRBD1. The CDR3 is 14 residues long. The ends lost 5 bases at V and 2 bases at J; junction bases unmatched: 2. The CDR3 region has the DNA TGTGCCAGCAGTCGGACAGGGGGAAACACTGAAGCTTTCTTT. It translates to CASSRTGGNTEAFF.

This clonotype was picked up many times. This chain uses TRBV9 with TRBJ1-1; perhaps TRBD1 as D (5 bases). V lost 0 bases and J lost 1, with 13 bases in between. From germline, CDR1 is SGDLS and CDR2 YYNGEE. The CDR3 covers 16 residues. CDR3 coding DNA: TGTGCCAGCAGCGTAGGGGATTCGGGACCGAACACTGAAGCTTTCTTT. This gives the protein CASSVGDSGPNTEAFF. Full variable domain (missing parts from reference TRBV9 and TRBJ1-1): DSGVTQTPKHLITATGQRVTLRCSPRSGDLSVYWYQQSLDQGLQFLIQYYNGEERAKGNILERFSAQQFPDLHSELNLSSLELGDSALYFCASSVGDSGPNTEAFFGQGTRLTVV.

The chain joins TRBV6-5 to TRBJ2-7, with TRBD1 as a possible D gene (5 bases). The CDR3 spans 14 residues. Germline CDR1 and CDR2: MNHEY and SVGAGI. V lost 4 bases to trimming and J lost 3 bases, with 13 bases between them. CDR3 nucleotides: TGTGCCAGCAGTTCCACCAGGGTGGACTACGAGCAGTACTTC. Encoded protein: CASSSTRVDYEQYF.

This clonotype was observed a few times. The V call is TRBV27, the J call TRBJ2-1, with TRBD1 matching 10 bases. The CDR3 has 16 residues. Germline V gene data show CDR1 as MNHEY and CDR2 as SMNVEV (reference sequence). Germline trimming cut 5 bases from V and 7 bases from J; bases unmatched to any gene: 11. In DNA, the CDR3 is TGTGCCAGCAGTACCAGGGACAGGGGATCTCAGAATGAGCAGTTCTTC. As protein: CASSTRDRGSQNEQFF.

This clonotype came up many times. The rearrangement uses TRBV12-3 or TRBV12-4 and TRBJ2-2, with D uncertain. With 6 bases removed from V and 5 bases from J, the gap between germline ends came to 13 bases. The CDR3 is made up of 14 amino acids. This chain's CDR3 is CASRESSGTGELFF. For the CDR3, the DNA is TGTGCCAGCAGAGAATCGTCGGGTACCGGGGAGCTGTTTTTT.

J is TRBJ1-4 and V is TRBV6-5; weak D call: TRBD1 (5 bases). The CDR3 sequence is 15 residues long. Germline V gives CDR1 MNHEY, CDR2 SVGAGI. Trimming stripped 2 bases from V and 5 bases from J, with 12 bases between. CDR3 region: CASSYTRGRNEKLFF. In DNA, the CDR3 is TGTGCCAGCAGTTACACTCGGGGGAGGAATGAAAAACTGTTTTTT.

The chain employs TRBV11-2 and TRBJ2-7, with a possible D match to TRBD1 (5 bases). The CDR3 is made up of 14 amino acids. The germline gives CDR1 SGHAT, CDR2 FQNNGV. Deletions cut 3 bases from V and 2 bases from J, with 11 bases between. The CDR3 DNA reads TGTGCCAGCAGCTTCGGCAGGGCGACCTACGAGCAGTACTTC. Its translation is CASSFGRATYEQYF.

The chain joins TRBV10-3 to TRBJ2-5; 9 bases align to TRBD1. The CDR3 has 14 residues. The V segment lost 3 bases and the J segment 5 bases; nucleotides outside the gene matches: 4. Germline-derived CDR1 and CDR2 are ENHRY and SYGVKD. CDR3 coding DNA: TGTGCCATCAGTGAAACAGGGGGCGGTGAGACCCAGTACTTC. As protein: CAISETGGGETQYF.

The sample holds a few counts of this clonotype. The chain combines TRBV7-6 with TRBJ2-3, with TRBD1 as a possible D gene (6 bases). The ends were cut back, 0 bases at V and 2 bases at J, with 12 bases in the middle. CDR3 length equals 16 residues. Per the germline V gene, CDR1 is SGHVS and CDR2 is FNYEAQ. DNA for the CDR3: TGTGCCAGCAGCTTAGCGCTACAGGGCCCCACAGATACGCAGTATTTT. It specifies CASSLALQGPTDTQYF. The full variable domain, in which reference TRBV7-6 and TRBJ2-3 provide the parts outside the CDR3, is GAGVSQSPRYKVTKRGQDVALRCDPISGHVSLYWYRQALGQGPEFLTYFNYEAQQDKSGLPNDRFSAERPEGSISTLTIQRTEQRDSAMYRCASSLALQGPTDTQYFGPGTRLTVL.